Listed here are 27 T cell receptor beta chains from one sample, sequenced in a study of CD8+ T cells in alopecia areata. Using CD4, CD8alpha, NKG2D, NKG2ACE and other markers, pooled cutaneous lymph node cells were sorted. In each case, RNA was isolated and then reverse transcribed into cDNA as the sequencing template. TCRdb's table, derived via immunoSEQ multiplex PCR, lists solely in-frame clones and lacks some. The record shows around 290,000 clones for this sample, with no singletons present. The material sequenced was CD4+ T cells sorted from a lymph node. The receptors shown here come from a C3H/HeJ mouse with alopecia areata. The strain's MHC type: H2-k.

About this clone itself: Gene names and germline refer to mouse. The CDR3 is cut off 4 residues early in the read; its end comes from the germline J gene. The sample holds other DNA sequences that translate to the same CDR3. The V gene is TRBV13-3, the J gene TRBJ1-1, with D tentatively TRBD1 (6 bases). This CDR3 region has 14 residues. V lost 2 bases, J lost 3 bases, and 11 bases lay in between. Germline V gene sequence: CDR1 NNHDY, CDR2 SYVADS. The CDR3: CASSDRGGDTEVFF. CDR3 DNA, as far as it was read: TGTGCCAGCAGTGACAGGGGAGGAGACACA.

This clone has only a few counts. Germline and genes here are mouse. The read gets to within 4 residues of the CDR3 end, and the germline J gene fills in the rest. Other DNA sequences in the sample encode the same CDR3. The chain couples TRBV13-3 to TRBJ2-2, with 10 nucleotides matching TRBD1. The CDR3 has 14 residues. With 5 bases clipped from V and 4 bases from J, the junction kept 2 bases outside the gene matches. The germline V gene encodes CDR1 NNHDY and CDR2 SYVADS. The CDR3 spells CASRGTGVTGQLYF. CDR3 bases read: TGTGCCAGCAGGGGGACAGGGGTCACCGGG.

This clone occurred a few times. Here the gene names and germline are mouse. The read ends 4 residues shy of where the CDR3 ends; the end is completed using the germline J gene. The chain combines TRBV13-1 with TRBJ2-1, with D possibly being TRBD1 (6 bases). The ends were cut back, 6 bases at V and 3 bases at J, with 7 bases in the middle. The germline CDR1 and CDR2 sequences are NSHNY and SYGAGN. This CDR3 has 12 residues. CDR3 sequence reads: CASKTGYAEQFF. The CDR3 bases that were read are TGTGCCAGCAAGACAGGCTATGCT.

This clone was seen a few times. Any gene name here is a mouse gene name. The read ends 3 residues early relative to the CDR3; the germline J gene fills the gap. The J gene is TRBJ1-6, the V gene TRBV19, with TRBD1 matching over 9 bases. TRBJ1-6 is known as an ORF, though its function is uncertain. The CDR3 covers 15 residues. CDR1 FNHDT and CDR2 SITEND come from the germline V gene (reference sequence). Unmatched junction bases numbered 2, after V lost 1 base and J lost 6 bases. The CDR3 DNA, read in part, is TGTGCCAGCAGTATACGGGACAGGGTTAATTCGCCC. Translated: CASSIRDRVNSP. The whole CDR3 sequence is CASSIRDRVNSPLYF.

Comment on this clone: Gene labels here are mouse ones. The same CDR3 can be traced to other DNA sequences in this sample. CDR3 region: CASSDAGNQDTQYF. Partial CDR3 DNA: TGTGCCAGCAGTGATGCTGGCAACCAAGAC. This chain uses TRBV13-1 with TRBJ2-5, with unresolved D. The read terminates 4 residues ahead of where the CDR3 ends, so the germline J gene completes it. Trimming shortened V by 0 bases and J by 0 bases, and 5 bases separated the two germline ends. The germline V gene encodes CDR1 NSHNY and CDR2 SYGAGN. This CDR3 comprises 14 residues.

This clone was counted between two and nine times. The genes and germline here are from mouse. The CDR3 end lies 4 residues beyond the end of the read and is filled in from the germline J gene. The rearrangement uses TRBV19 and TRBJ2-3, with D possibly being TRBD2 (5 bases). This CDR3 has 16 residues. Trimming cost V 4 bases and J 0 bases, with 15 bases left between them. Germline assignment: CDR1 FNHDT and CDR2 SITEND (reference sequence). CDR3 DNA (partial): TGTGCCAGCAGTCCTCTCTGGGAGACTAGTGCAGAA. Protein sequence: CASSPLWETSAE. The full CDR3 protein reads CASSPLWETSAETLYF.

This clone was seen many times. The germline and genes are mouse ones. The CDR3 is cut off 3 residues early in the read; its end comes from the germline J gene. The rearrangement links TRBV1 to TRBJ1-6; D uncertain. TRBJ1-6 is an ORF; its function is uncertain. This CDR3 contains 14 residues. V was cut by 3 bases and J by 6 bases, with 9 bases left in between. The germline V gene has CDR1 NSQYPW and CDR2 LRSPGD (reference sequence). CDR3 DNA, as far as it was read: TGCACCTGCAGTGCCCAGACAATTAATTCGCCC. Translation: CTCSAQTINSP. The full CDR3 protein is CTCSAQTINSPLYF.

This clone was found a few times. The genes are named according to mouse. The CDR3 is CASRGTTSAETLYF. CDR3 DNA (partial): TGTGCCAGCAGGGGGACTACTAGTGCAGAA. The genes are TRBV13-3 and TRBJ2-3, with D maybe TRBD2 (6 bases). The CDR3 is cut off 4 residues early in the read; its end comes from the germline J gene. The CDR3 spans 14 residues. CDR1 NNHDY and CDR2 SYVADS come from the germline V gene. Trimming took 5 bases from V and 0 from J, leaving 10 bases between them.

With respect to this clone: Mouse gene names and germline throughout. The read is 4 residues too short to cover the CDR3 end, so that end is filled in from the germline J gene. The rearrangement joins TRBV5 to TRBJ2-3; 8 bases match TRBD2. The V gene end was trimmed by 4 bases and the J gene end by 0 bases; junction bases not matched to a gene: 3. Germline loops: CDR1 LGHNA, CDR2 YNLKQL (reference sequence). The CDR3 loop spans 15 amino acids. CDR3 residues: CASSPLGDSAETLYF. CDR3 DNA, as far as it was read: TGTGCCAGCAGCCCACTGGGGGATAGTGCAGAA.

In this sample, this clone turned up many times. Mouse gene names and germline throughout. The read ends 4 residues before the CDR3 terminus; that terminus is restored from the germline J gene. Different DNA sequences within this sample yield the same CDR3. The chain carries TRBV5 and TRBJ2-1, with 9 bases identical to TRBD1. Germline V gene data show CDR1 as LGHNA and CDR2 as YNLKQL (reference sequence). The CDR3 extends over 14 amino acids. V gave up 1 base and J gave up 5 bases; unmatched junction bases: 0. The part of the CDR3 DNA that was read is TGTGCCAGCAGCCAAGGGACAGGGGATGCT. Translating gives CASSQGTGDA. In full, the CDR3 is CASSQGTGDAEQFF.

This clone has more than one count but fewer than ten. Germline and genes here are mouse. The sample carries other DNA sequences with the same CDR3. CDR3 sequence: CASSDARGEVFF. The covered CDR3 bases are TGTGCCAGCAGTGATGCCAGGGGA. J is TRBJ1-1 and V is TRBV13-1; perhaps TRBD1 as D (6 bases). The CDR3 goes on 4 residues after the read ends, and that part is filled in from the germline J gene. CDR3 length: 12 amino acids. Germline CDR1 and CDR2: NSHNY and SYGAGN.

As for this clone: Gene names refer to mouse genes. The read finishes 4 residues shy of the CDR3 end, and the germline J gene is used to complete it. The chain combines TRBV1 with TRBJ2-3; D uncertain. This CDR3 spans 12 amino acids. Germline V gene lookup returns CDR1 NSQYPW and CDR2 LRSPGD (reference sequence). CDR3 bases read: TGCACCTGCAGTGCAGGGGAAGAA. This translates into CTCSAGEE. The whole CDR3 region reads CTCSAGEETLYF.

With respect to this clone: Mouse germline and gene names are used. Coverage ceases 4 residues before the CDR3 finishes, and the germline J gene fills in the end. J is TRBJ2-7 and V is TRBV1; maybe TRBD1 (6 bases). The CDR3 has 14 residues. Germline lookup yields CDR1 NSQYPW and CDR2 LRSPGD (reference sequence). The DNA read from the CDR3 is TGCACCTGCAGTGCAGAACGGGACAAATAT. As protein: CTCSAERDKY. Given in full, the CDR3 is CTCSAERDKYEQYF.

This clone was detected only a few times. The gene symbols are mouse symbols. The read terminates 4 residues ahead of where the CDR3 ends, so the germline J gene completes it. This sequence joins TRBV13-3 and TRBJ2-3; TRBD1 might be the D (6 bases). CDR3 length equals 13 residues. V shed 8 bases and J shed 1 base, with 11 bases lying between them. CDR1 NNHDY and CDR2 SYVADS come from the germline V gene. The sequenced CDR3 bases are TGTGCCAGTAACAAGGGGGGTGCAGAA. Amino acid sequence: CASNKGGAE. The CDR3 as a whole reads CASNKGGAETLYF.

This clone was found a few times. Mouse gene names and germline throughout. The read halts 4 residues ahead of the CDR3 end, with the missing end drawn from the germline J gene. V is TRBV5 and J is TRBJ2-1; perhaps TRBD1 as D (7 bases). This CDR3 comprises 13 residues. CDR1 and CDR2 from the germline V gene are LGHNA and YNLKQL (reference sequence). This chain's CDR3 is CASSQKGAAEQFF. The DNA read from the CDR3 is TGTGCCAGCAGCCAAAAGGGGGCGGCT.

This clone showed up just a few times. Each gene name is a mouse one. The CDR3 end falls 4 residues outside the read, so it is completed with the germline J gene. The chain combines TRBV19 with TRBJ2-1, with no clear D. Trimming removed 4 bases at V and 4 bases at J, with 6 bases between. The CDR3 length is 12 residues. The germline gives CDR1 FNHDT, CDR2 SITEND (reference sequence). The part of the CDR3 DNA that was read is TGTGCCAGCAGTCCCCTTTATGCT. Translation: CASSPLYA. In full, the CDR3 is CASSPLYAEQFF. The full variable domain, completed using reference TRBV19 and TRBJ2-1, is GGIITQTPKFLIGQEGQKLTLKCQQNFNHDTMYWYRQDSGKGLRLIYYSITENDLQKGDLSEGYDASREKKSSFSLTVTSAQKNEMAVFLCASSPLYAEQFFGPGTRLTVL.

Remarks on this clone: The listed genes are named as in mouse. The missing CDR3 end, 4 residues past where the read stops, is filled in from the germline J gene. V gene TRBV1 combines with J gene TRBJ1-2, with 7 positions matching TRBD1. CDR1 NSQYPW and CDR2 LRSPGD come from the germline V gene (reference sequence). The ends lost 3 bases at V and 0 bases at J; junction bases unmatched: 7. This CDR3 comprises 16 residues. CDR3 residues: CTCSAAPGTANSDYTF. The CDR3 DNA, read in part, is TGCACCTGCAGTGCCGCCCCCGGGACAGCAAACTCC.

This clone was counted between two and nine times. The listed genes are named as in mouse. The read terminates 4 residues ahead of where the CDR3 ends, so the germline J gene completes it. The chain carries TRBV31 and TRBJ2-7, with TRBD1 matching 9 bases. This CDR3 is 12 amino acids long. Germline V gene sequence: CDR1 GKSSPN, CDR2 SITVG. This CDR3 is CAWNTGGDEQYF. CDR3 DNA, as far as it was read: TGTGCCTGGAATACAGGGGGCGAT.

On this clone itself: Gene names are the mouse ones. With the read ending 4 residues before the CDR3 end, the germline J gene is used to fill in that end. The J gene is TRBJ2-1, the V gene TRBV13-3, with D possibly TRBD1 on 6 matching bases. V shed 4 bases and J shed 0 bases, with 11 bases lying between them. Germline CDR1 reads NNHDY; CDR2 reads SYVADS. The CDR3 runs to 15 residues. The CDR3 spells CASSYRDTNYAEQFF. The sequenced part of the CDR3 DNA is TGTGCCAGCAGTTACCGGGACACTAACTATGCT.

This clone has more than one count but fewer than ten. Mouse germline and gene names are used. The read halts 4 residues ahead of the CDR3 end, with the missing end drawn from the germline J gene. The V call is TRBV13-1, the J call TRBJ1-2; no definite D call. Germline-derived CDR1 and CDR2 are NSHNY and SYGAGN. Trimming removed 1 base at V and 0 bases at J, with 7 bases between. CDR3 length: 14 amino acids. CDR3 DNA, as far as it was read: TGTGCCAGCAGTGATTACAGAGCAAACTCC. Translating gives CASSDYRANS. The whole CDR3 is CASSDYRANSDYTF.

This clone showed up just a few times. Mouse names are used for the genes. The CDR3 extends 4 residues past the end of the read, so its final part is completed from the germline J gene. In the same sample, other DNA sequences code for this CDR3. The chain recombines TRBV19 with TRBJ2-3, with D perhaps matching TRBD2 (7 bases). The CDR3 runs 14 residues. Per germline, CDR1 FNHDT and CDR2 SITEND (reference sequence). V shed 2 bases and J shed 3 bases, with 10 bases lying between them. CDR3 residues: CASSIGGRAETLYF. CDR3 DNA, as far as it was read: TGTGCCAGCAGTATTGGGGGGCGAGCAGAA.

This clone was detected a few times. The genes are named according to mouse. The read gets to within 3 residues of the CDR3 end, and the germline J gene fills in the rest. The chain employs TRBV1 and TRBJ1-6; no clear D gene. TRBJ1-6 is identified as an open reading frame with a role that is uncertain. The CDR3 is made up of 16 amino acids. Trimming removed 0 bases from V and 0 bases from J, with 6 bases in between. CDR1 NSQYPW and CDR2 LRSPGD come from the germline V gene (reference sequence). CDR3 amino acids: CTCSADASSYNSPLYF. The sequenced part of the CDR3 DNA is TGCACCTGCAGTGCAGATGCCAGTTCCTATAATTCGCCC.

There are a few counts of this clone. The gene symbols are mouse symbols. The CDR3 goes on 4 residues after the read ends, and that part is filled in from the germline J gene. The chain has TRBV13-2 and TRBJ1-2; 8 bases are a match to TRBD1. Germline CDR1 is NNHNN and CDR2 is SYGAGS (reference sequence). The CDR3 is 15 residues long. The V gene end was trimmed by 0 bases and the J gene end by 3 bases; junction bases not matched to a gene: 4. The part of the CDR3 DNA that was read is TGTGCCAGCGGTGATGCACGGACAGGGCACTCC. Amino acids: CASGDARTGHS. The full CDR3 is CASGDARTGHSDYTF.

Concerning this clone: Mouse gene names and germline throughout. The read gets to within 4 residues of the CDR3 end, and the germline J gene fills in the rest. The same CDR3 also results from other DNA sequences found in this sample. J is TRBJ2-3 and V is TRBV19; 7 bases agree with TRBD2. V shed 5 bases and J 0 bases; nucleotides not matched to a gene: 6. The CDR3 spans 15 residues. CDR1 is FNHDT and CDR2 is SITEND in the germline V gene (reference sequence). The covered CDR3 bases are TGTGCCAGCAGCAGACTGGGCTCTAGTGCAGAA. The encoded protein is CASSRLGSSAE. The CDR3 in its entirety is CASSRLGSSAETLYF. The full variable domain, rest sourced from reference TRBV19 and TRBJ2-3, is GGIITQTPKFLIGQEGQKLTLKCQQNFNHDTMYWYRQDSGKGLRLIYYSITENDLQKGDLSEGYDASREKKSSFSLTVTSAQKNEMAVFLCASSRLGSSAETLYFGSGTRLTVL.

Of note for this clone: Possible read error: a much larger clone is one base away. Genes here carry mouse names. The read comes to an end 4 residues before the CDR3 does, leaving the germline J gene to fill in the end. Other DNA sequences in the sample encode the same CDR3. The chain recombines TRBV13-1 with TRBJ1-2, with D unresolved. CDR1 and CDR2 from the germline V gene are NSHNY and SYGAGN. This CDR3 comprises 13 residues. With 0 bases removed from V and 1 base from J, the gap between germline ends came to 4 bases. The CDR3 loop is CASSDVGNSDYTF. The covered CDR3 bases are TGTGCCAGCAGTGATGTTGGAAACTCC.

Turning to this clone: Gene labels here are mouse ones. Read data end 4 residues before the CDR3 end; the end is taken from the germline J gene. The sample holds other DNA sequences that translate to the same CDR3. This rearrangement joins TRBV31 to TRBJ2-1; 11 bases fit TRBD1. Germline CDR1 reads GKSSPN; CDR2 reads SITVG. This CDR3 has 14 amino acids. The sequenced CDR3 bases are TGTGCCTGGAGTCTGGGGACAGGGGGGGCT. This codes for CAWSLGTGGA. The entire CDR3 sequence reads CAWSLGTGGAEQFF.

In its sample, this clone was seen a few times. Genes and germline are mouse. The read ends 4 residues before the CDR3 terminus; that terminus is restored from the germline J gene. The same CDR3 also results from other DNA sequences found in this sample. V is TRBV1 and J is TRBJ2-1; TRBD2 aligns across 11 bases. Looked up from germline, CDR1 is NSQYPW and CDR2 is LRSPGD (reference sequence). The length of the CDR3 is 15 residues. The V segment lost 3 bases and the J segment 4 bases; nucleotides outside the gene matches: 2. CDR3 DNA (partial): TGCACCTGCAGTGCCTGGACTGGGGGGTATGCT. Residues: CTCSAWTGGYA. The whole CDR3 sequence is CTCSAWTGGYAEQFF.